The 17 T cell receptor beta chains below come from one sample, sequenced in a study of blood T cell repertoires in COVID-19. Clones were read by immunoSEQ multiplex PCR, and TCRdb kept only the in-frame ones, dropping some. The sample shows 35,000 to 50,000 clones, around 89% of them seen only once. Material: peripheral blood. The receptors were sampled from a man in his 70s with active COVID-19.

The rearrangement joins TRBV4-2 to TRBJ2-3; no reliable D call. The length of the CDR3 is 14 residues. The germline V gene has CDR1 LGHNA and CDR2 YNFKEQ. Trimming removed 0 bases at V and 7 bases at J, with 11 bases between. The CDR3 DNA sequence: TGTGCCAGCAGCCAAGAGGGCCTTGCGAATACGCAGTATTTT. This gives the protein CASSQEGLANTQYF.

The chain employs TRBV25-1 and TRBJ2-3; TRBD2 might be the D (5 bases). CDR1 is MGHDK, CDR2 SYGVNS, per germline. This CDR3 is 13 amino acids long. V lost 6 bases, J lost 2 bases, and 9 bases lay in between. The CDR3 region has the DNA TGTGCCAGCAGACTAGAGTACACAGATACGCAGTATTTT. Residues: CASRLEYTDTQYF.

The chain couples TRBV28 to TRBJ2-5; 9 bases map to TRBD2. The CDR3 length is 18 residues. CDR1 MDHEN and CDR2 SYDVKM come from the germline V gene. The trim removed 4 bases at V and 5 bases at J, leaving 17 bases unmatched. This chain's CDR3 is CASSSHSWRGGLGETQYF. CDR3 nucleotide sequence: TGTGCCAGCAGTTCCCACTCTTGGCGGGGGGGCCTTGGGGAGACCCAGTACTTC. The whole variable domain, filled in from reference TRBV28 and TRBJ2-5, reads DVKVTQSSRYLVKRTGEKVFLECVQDMDHENMFWYRQDPGLGLRLIYFSYDVKMKEKGDIPEGYSVSREKKERFSLILESASTNQTSMYLCASSSHSWRGGLGETQYFGPGTRLLVL.

A note on this clone: Other DNA sequences in this specimen translate into the identical CDR3. V and J are TRBV4-1 and TRBJ2-7, with D perhaps matching TRBD2 (6 bases). The CDR3 extends over 17 amino acids. Trimming removed 0 bases at V and 7 bases at J, with 22 bases between. Germline CDR1 MGHRA, CDR2 YSYEKL. CDR3 DNA: TGCGCCAGCAGCCAAGAGGGAAGATGGGGTGGGGCGGGAGAGCAGTACTTC. Translation gives CASSQEGRWGGAGEQYF.

The J gene is TRBJ1-4, the V gene TRBV6-2 or TRBV6-3, with 7 bases identical to TRBD1. Per the germline V gene, CDR1 is MNHEY and CDR2 is SVGEGT. With 4 bases clipped from V and 7 bases from J, the junction kept 6 bases outside the gene matches. CDR3 length: 14 residues. The CDR3 DNA reads as TGTGCCAGCAGTTTGGAGGGGGCGGTTGAAAAACTGTTTTTT. As protein: CASSLEGAVEKLFF.

This chain connects TRBV7-2 to TRBJ1-5; D perhaps matches TRBD1 (5 bases). CDR1 and CDR2 from the germline V gene are SGHTA and FQGNSA. The CDR3 runs 13 residues. V shed 5 bases and J shed 4 bases, with 9 bases lying between them. This CDR3 is CASSNQGNQPQHF. CDR3 DNA sequence: TGTGCCAGCAGCAACCAGGGAAATCAGCCCCAGCATTTT.

The gene calls are TRBV7-2 and TRBJ2-7; unclear D gene. The CDR3 runs to 15 residues. Looked up from germline, CDR1 is SGHTA and CDR2 is FQGNSA. Trimming took off 5 bases at V and 2 bases at J, with 16 bases between the two ends. The DNA for the CDR3 is TGTGCCAGCAGCCCAAGTAGAGAAAGAACCTACGAGCAGTACTTC. It encodes CASSPSRERTYEQYF.

This chain uses TRBV6-2 or TRBV6-3 with TRBJ2-7; 8 nucleotides agree with TRBD1. Looked up from germline, CDR1 is MNHEY and CDR2 is SVGEGT. J gave up 6 bases and V 3 bases, and 10 bases lay outside the gene matches. There are 15 residues in the CDR3. DNA for the CDR3: TGTGCCAGCAGTTATCTTGGACAGGGAACACCCGAGCAGTACTTC. The encoded protein is CASSYLGQGTPEQYF.

V is TRBV19 and J is TRBJ1-1; a possible D gene is TRBD1 (6 bases). Germline CDR1 is LNHDA and CDR2 is SQIVND (reference sequence). Trimming removed 6 bases from V and 6 bases from J, with 20 bases in between. CDR3 size: 15 residues. For the CDR3, the DNA is TGTGCCAGTAGCGAGGGGGACGGACGAACCGCTGAAGCTTTCTTT. This translates into CASSEGDGRTAEAFF. The full variable domain, its missing parts supplied by reference TRBV19 and TRBJ1-1, is DGGITQSPKYLFRKEGQNVTLSCEQNLNHDAMYWYRQDPGQGLRLIYYSQIVNDFQKGDIAEGYSVSREKKESFPLTVTSAQKNPTAFYLCASSEGDGRTAEAFFGQGTRLTVV.

This CDR3 is CATSDLGTSGGRTGELFF. The CDR3 nucleotides are TGTGCCACCAGTGATTTGGGGACTAGCGGGGGACGTACCGGGGAGCTGTTTTTT. The chain uses TRBV24-1 and TRBJ2-2, with 14 bases lining up with TRBD2. CDR3 length: 18 residues. With 0 bases clipped from V and 5 bases from J, the junction kept 4 bases outside the gene matches. Per germline, CDR1 KGHDR and CDR2 SFDVKD.

This CDR3 reads CAGGDRRNTIYF. CDR3 in DNA: TGTGCCGGAGGGGATCGGAGAAACACCATATATTTT. The rearrangement joins TRBV6-5 to TRBJ1-3, with a weak D call TRBD1 (5 bases). The CDR3 has 12 residues. Looked up from germline, CDR1 is MNHEY and CDR2 is SVGAGI. The V end was cut by 11 bases, the J end by 5 bases, with 13 bases between.

The V and J genes are TRBV18 and TRBJ1-5, with TRBD1 matching 10 bases. This CDR3 has 16 amino acids. The germline V gene encodes CDR1 KGHSH and CDR2 LQKENI. After removal of 2 bases from V and 7 bases from J, the junction contained 8 bases not matched to a gene. CDR3 nucleotide sequence: TGTGCCAGCTCACCAGCGACAGGGGGCTTCGGGCAGCCCCAGCATTTT. It codes for CASSPATGGFGQPQHF. Full variable domain (outside the CDR3, taken from reference TRBV18 and TRBJ1-5): NAGVMQNPRHLVRRRGQEARLRCSPMKGHSHVYWYRQLPEEGLKFMVYLQKENIIDESGMPKERFSAEFPKEGPSILRIQQVVRGDSAAYFCASSPATGGFGQPQHFGDGTRLSIL.

This clone appeared once. The chain couples TRBV28 to TRBJ1-1; no clear D. The CDR3 is made up of 14 amino acids. Trimming left V 1 base short and J 2 bases short, with 8 bases between. CDR1 and CDR2 (germline): MDHEN, SYDVKM. The CDR3 is CASSLSALNTEAFF. The DNA of the CDR3 is TGTGCCAGCAGTTTATCCGCCCTAAACACTGAAGCTTTCTTT.

Only one count was recorded for this clone. The rearrangement joins TRBV15 to TRBJ2-1, with D uncertain. The germline gives CDR1 LNHNV, CDR2 YYDKDF (reference sequence). Trimming cost V 0 bases and J 3 bases, with 6 bases left between them. This CDR3 is 14 amino acids long. The CDR3: CATSRDLGYNEQFF. The CDR3 DNA follows: TGTGCCACCAGCAGAGATCTAGGCTACAATGAGCAGTTCTTC.

Details on this clone: Other DNA sequences in this sample translate to the same CDR3. J is TRBJ2-5 and V is TRBV12-3 or TRBV12-4; D may be TRBD2 (5 bases). The CDR3 consists of 12 residues. Trimming took 6 bases from V and 5 from J, leaving 10 bases between them. DNA of the CDR3: TGTGCCAGCAGCCTCCGGGGTGAGACCCAGTACTTC. This sequence encodes CASSLRGETQYF.

This clone was seen only once. This chain connects TRBV6-5 to TRBJ1-1; weak D call: TRBD1 (5 bases). V was cut by 4 bases and J by 1 base, with 7 bases left in between. CDR1 MNHEY and CDR2 SVGAGI come from the germline V gene. The CDR3 is made up of 13 amino acids. For the CDR3, the DNA is TGTGCCAGCAGTTTGGACAAGAACACTGAAGCTTTCTTT. It translates to CASSLDKNTEAFF.

V is TRBV5-1 and J is TRBJ1-4; maybe TRBD1 (6 bases). Germline V gives CDR1 SGHRS, CDR2 YFSETQ. V lost 0 bases and J lost 7, with 10 bases in between. The CDR3 has 14 residues. The CDR3 DNA sequence: TGCGCCAGCAGCTTGGGTGGGGGCGGTGAAAAACTGTTTTTT. This translates into CASSLGGGGEKLFF.